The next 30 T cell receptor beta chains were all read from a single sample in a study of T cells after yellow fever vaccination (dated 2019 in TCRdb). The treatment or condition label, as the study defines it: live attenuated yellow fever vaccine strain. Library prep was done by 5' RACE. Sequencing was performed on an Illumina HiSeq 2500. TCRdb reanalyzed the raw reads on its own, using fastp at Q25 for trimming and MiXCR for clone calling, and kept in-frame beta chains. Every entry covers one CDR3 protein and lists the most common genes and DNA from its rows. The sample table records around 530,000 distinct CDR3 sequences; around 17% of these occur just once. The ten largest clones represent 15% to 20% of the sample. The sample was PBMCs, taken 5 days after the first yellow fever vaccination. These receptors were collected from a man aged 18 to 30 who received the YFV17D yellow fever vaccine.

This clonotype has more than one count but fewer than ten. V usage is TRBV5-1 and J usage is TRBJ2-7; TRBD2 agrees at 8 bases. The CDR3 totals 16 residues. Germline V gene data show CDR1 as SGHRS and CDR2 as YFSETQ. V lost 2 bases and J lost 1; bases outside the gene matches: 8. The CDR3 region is CASSFGGVAGSYEQYF. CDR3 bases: TGCGCCAGCAGCTTTGGAGGGGTAGCGGGGTCCTACGAGCAGTACTTC.

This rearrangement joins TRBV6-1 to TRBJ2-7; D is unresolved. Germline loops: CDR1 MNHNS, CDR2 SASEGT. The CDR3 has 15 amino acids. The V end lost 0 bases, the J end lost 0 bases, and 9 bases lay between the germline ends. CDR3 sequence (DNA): TGTGCCAGCAGTGAAGCGGGCGGATACTCCTACGAGCAGTACTTC. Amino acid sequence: CASSEAGGYSYEQYF.

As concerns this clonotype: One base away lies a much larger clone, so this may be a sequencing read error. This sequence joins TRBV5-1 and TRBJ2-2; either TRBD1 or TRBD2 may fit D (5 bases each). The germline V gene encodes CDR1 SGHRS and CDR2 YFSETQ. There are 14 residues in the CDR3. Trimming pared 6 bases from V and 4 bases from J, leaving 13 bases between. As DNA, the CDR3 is TGCGCCAGCAATTGGGGGTTCGGCACCGGGGAGCTGTTTTTT. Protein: CASNWGFGTGELFF.

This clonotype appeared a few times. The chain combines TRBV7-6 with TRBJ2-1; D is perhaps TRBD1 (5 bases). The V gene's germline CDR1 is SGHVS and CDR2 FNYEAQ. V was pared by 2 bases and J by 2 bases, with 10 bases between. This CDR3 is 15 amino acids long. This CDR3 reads CASSLWGSPYNEQFF. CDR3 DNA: TGTGCCAGCAGCTTATGGGGCAGCCCCTACAATGAGCAGTTCTTC. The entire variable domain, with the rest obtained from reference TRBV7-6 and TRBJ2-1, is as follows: GAGVSQSPRYKVTKRGQDVALRCDPISGHVSLYWYRQALGQGPEFLTYFNYEAQQDKSGLPNDRFSAERPEGSISTLTIQRTEQRDSAMYRCASSLWGSPYNEQFFGPGTRLTVL.

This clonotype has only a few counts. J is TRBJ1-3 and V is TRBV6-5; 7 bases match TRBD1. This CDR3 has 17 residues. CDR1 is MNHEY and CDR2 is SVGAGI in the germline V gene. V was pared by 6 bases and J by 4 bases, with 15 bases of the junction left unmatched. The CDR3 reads CASSYPNIRQGGNTIYF. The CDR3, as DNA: TGTGCCAGCAGCTACCCTAACATTCGACAGGGAGGAAACACCATATATTTT.

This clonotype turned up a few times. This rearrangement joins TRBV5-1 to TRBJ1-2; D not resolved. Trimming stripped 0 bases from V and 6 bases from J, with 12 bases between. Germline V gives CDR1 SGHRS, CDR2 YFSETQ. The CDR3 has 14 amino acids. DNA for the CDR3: TGCGCCAGCAGCTTGGCCACGTCGGGGAATGGCTACACCTTC. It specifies CASSLATSGNGYTF.

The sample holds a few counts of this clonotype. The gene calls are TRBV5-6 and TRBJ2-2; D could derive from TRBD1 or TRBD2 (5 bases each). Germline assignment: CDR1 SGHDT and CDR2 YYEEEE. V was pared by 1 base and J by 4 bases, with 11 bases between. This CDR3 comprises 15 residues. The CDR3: CASSLWGFFTGELFF. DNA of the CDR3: TGTGCCAGCAGCTTGTGGGGGTTTTTCACCGGGGAGCTGTTTTTT.

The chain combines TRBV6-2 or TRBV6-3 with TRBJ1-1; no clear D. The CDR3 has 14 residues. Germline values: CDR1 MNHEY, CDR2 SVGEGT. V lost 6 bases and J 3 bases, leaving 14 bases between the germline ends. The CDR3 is CASSLPPGDTEAFF. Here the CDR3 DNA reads TGTGCCAGCAGCTTGCCCCCGGGAGACACTGAAGCTTTCTTT.

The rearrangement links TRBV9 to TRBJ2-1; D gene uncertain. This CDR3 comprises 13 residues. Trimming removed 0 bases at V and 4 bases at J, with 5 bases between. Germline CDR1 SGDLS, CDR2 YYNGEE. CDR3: CASSVARYNEQFF. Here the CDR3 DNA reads TGTGCCAGCAGCGTAGCCAGGTACAATGAGCAGTTCTTC.

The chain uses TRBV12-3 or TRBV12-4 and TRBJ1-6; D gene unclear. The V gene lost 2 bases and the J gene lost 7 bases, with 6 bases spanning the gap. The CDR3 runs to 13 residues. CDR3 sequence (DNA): TGTGCCAGCAGTTTAAGGGAAAATTCACCCCTCCACTTT. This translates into CASSLRENSPLHF.

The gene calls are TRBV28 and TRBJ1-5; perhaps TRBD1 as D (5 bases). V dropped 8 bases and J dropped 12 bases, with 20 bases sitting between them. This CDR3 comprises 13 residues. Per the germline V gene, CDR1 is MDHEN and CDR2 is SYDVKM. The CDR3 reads CASGAVSARHQHF. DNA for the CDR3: TGTGCCAGCGGGGCGGTCAGCGCCCGACACCAGCATTTT.

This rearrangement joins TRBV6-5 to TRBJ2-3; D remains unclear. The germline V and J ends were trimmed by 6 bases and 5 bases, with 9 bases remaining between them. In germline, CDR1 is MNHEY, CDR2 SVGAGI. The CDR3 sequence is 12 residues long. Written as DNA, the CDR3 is TGTGCCAGCAGCCGGTCCGTAGATACGCAGTATTTT. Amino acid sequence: CASSRSVDTQYF.

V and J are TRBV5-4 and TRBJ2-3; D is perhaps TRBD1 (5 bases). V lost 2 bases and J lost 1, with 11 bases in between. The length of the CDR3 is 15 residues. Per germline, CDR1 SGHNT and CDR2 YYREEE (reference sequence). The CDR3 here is CASSLGHPRTDTQYF. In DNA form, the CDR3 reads TGTGCCAGCAGCTTAGGACATCCCCGCACAGATACGCAGTATTTT.

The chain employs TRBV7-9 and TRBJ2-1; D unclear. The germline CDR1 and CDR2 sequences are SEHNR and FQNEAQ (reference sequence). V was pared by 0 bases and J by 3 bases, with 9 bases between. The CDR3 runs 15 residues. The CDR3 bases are TGTGCCAGCAGCTTAGCGGCGCTCCGCTACAATGAGCAGTTCTTC. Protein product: CASSLAALRYNEQFF. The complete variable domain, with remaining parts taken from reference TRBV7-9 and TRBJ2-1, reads DTGVSQNPRHKITKRGQNVTFRCDPISEHNRLYWYRQTLGQGPEFLTYFQNEAQLEKSRLLSDRFSAERPKGSFSTLEIQRTEQGDSAMYLCASSLAALRYNEQFFGPGTRLTVL.

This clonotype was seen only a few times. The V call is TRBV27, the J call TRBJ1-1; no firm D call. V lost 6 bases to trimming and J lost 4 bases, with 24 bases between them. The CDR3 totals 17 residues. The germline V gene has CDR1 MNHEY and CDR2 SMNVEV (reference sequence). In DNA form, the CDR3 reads TGTGCCAGCAGCCTGTTTAATCCCGCCCGGGGTGGCACTGAAGCTTTCTTT. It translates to CASSLFNPARGGTEAFF.

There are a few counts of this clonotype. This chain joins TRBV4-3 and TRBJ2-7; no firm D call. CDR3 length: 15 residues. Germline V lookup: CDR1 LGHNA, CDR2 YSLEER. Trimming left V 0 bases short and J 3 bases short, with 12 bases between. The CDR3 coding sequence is TGCGCCAGCAGCCAAGATAAGGAAGGGCTCTACGAGCAGTACTTC. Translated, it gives CASSQDKEGLYEQYF.

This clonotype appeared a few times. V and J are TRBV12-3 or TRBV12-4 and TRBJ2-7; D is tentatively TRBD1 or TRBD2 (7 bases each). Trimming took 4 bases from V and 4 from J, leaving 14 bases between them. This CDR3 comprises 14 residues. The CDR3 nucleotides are TGTGCCAGCAGTTCCCAGCAGGGGGGGTACGAGCAGTACTTC. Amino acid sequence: CASSSQQGGYEQYF.

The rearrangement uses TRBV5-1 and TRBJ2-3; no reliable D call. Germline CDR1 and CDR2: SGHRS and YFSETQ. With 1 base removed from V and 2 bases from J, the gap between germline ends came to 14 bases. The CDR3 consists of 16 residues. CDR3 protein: CASSLKIQASTDTQYF. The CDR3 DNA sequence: TGCGCCAGCAGCTTGAAAATCCAAGCGTCCACAGATACGCAGTATTTT.

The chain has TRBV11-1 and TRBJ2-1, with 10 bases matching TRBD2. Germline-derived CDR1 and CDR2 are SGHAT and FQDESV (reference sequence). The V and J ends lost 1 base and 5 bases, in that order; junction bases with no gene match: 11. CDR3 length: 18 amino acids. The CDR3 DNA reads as TGTGCCAGCAGCTTAGGCGAACTAGCGGGGCATCCTAACAATGAGCAGTTCTTC. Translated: CASSLGELAGHPNNEQFF.

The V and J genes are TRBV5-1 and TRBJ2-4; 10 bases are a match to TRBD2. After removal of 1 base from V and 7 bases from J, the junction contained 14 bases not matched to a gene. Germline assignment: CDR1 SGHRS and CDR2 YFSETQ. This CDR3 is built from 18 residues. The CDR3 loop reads CASSLLASGGSGGNIQYF. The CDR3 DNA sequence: TGCGCCAGCAGCTTGTTGGCTAGCGGGGGATCAGGAGGGAACATTCAGTACTTC. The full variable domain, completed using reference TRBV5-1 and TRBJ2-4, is KAGVTQTPRYLIKTRGQQVTLSCSPISGHRSVSWYQQTPGQGLQFLFEYFSETQRNKGNFPGRFSGRQFSNSRSEMNVSTLELGDSALYLCASSLLASGGSGGNIQYFGAGTRLSVL.

The CDR3 sequence: CASSGLAGALLRELFF. The DNA of the CDR3 is TGTGCCAGCAGCGGGTTAGCGGGGGCCCTCCTCCGGGAGCTGTTTTTT. This sequence joins TRBV12-3 or TRBV12-4 and TRBJ2-2, with 9 nucleotides matching TRBD2. The CDR3 is made up of 16 amino acids. The V segment lost 6 bases and the J segment 9 bases; nucleotides outside the gene matches: 14.

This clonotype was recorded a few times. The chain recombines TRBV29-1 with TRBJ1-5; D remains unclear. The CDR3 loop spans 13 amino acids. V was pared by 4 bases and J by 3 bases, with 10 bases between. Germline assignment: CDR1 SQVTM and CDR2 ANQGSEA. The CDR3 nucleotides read TGCAGCGTTGGCAGCTCTCTCAATCAGCCCCAGCATTTT. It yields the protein CSVGSSLNQPQHF.

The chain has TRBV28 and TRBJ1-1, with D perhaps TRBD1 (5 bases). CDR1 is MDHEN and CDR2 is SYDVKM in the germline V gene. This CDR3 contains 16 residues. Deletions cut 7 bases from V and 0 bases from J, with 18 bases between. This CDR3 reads CASTSASGTLNTEAFF. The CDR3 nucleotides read TGTGCCAGCACTTCCGCCTCCGGGACTTTGAACACTGAAGCTTTCTTT.

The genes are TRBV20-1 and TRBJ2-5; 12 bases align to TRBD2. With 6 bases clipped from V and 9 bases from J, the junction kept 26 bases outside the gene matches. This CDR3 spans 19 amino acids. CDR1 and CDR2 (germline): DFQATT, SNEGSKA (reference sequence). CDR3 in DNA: TGCAGTGCCCCAAGTGTCGGGTCCGGCACTAGCGGGGGGACGGGGGCCCAGTACTTC. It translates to CSAPSVGSGTSGGTGAQYF.

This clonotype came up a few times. The chain's CDR3 is CASSYGSGGDTGELFF. The DNA for the CDR3 is TGTGCCAGCAGTTACGGTTCCGGGGGGGACACCGGGGAGCTGTTTTTT. The chain carries TRBV6-5 and TRBJ2-2; 8 nucleotides match TRBD2. This CDR3 is built from 16 residues. V lost 2 bases to trimming and J lost 3 bases; unmatched junction nucleotides: 5. Germline V gene data show CDR1 as MNHEY and CDR2 as SVGAGI.

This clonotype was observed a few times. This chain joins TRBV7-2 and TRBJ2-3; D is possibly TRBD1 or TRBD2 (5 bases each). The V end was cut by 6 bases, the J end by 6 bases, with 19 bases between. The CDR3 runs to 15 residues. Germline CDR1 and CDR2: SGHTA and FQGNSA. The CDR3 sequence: CASSTPGPGIDTQYF. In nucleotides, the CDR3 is TGTGCCAGCAGTACCCCGGGGCCTGGGATTGATACGCAGTATTTT.

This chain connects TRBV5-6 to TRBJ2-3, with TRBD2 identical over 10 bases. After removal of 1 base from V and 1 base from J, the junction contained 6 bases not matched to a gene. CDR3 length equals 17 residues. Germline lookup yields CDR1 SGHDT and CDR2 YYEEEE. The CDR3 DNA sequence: TGTGCCAGCAGCTTGTTGGCCGGGACTAGCGGCACAGATACGCAGTATTTT. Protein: CASSLLAGTSGTDTQYF.

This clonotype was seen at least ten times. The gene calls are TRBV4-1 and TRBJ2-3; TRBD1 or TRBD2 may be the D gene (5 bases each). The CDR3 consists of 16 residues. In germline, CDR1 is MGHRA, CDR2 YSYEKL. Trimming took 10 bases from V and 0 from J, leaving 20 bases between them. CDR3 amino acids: CATTGDGYFSTDTQYF. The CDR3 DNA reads TGCGCCACCACCGGGGACGGGTACTTCAGCACAGATACGCAGTATTTT.

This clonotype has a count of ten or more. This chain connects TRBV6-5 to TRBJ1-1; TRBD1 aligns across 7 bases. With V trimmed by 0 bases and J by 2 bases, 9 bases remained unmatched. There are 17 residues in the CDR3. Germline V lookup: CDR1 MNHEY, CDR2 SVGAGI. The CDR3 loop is CASSYSSSGGSNTEAFF. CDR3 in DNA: TGTGCCAGCAGTTACTCGAGCTCAGGGGGTAGCAACACTGAAGCTTTCTTT.

Here the CDR3 reads CASSFGVGQPETQYF. CDR3 nucleotide sequence: TGTGCCAGCAGCTTCGGAGTAGGACAGCCAGAGACCCAGTACTTC. This rearrangement joins TRBV7-3 to TRBJ2-5; tentative D call: TRBD1 (6 bases). Germline values: CDR1 SGHTA, CDR2 FQGTGA. The CDR3 runs to 15 residues. V was cut by 3 bases and J by 4 bases, with 15 bases left in between.